This T cell receptor beta chain was sequenced during a study of Ad26.COV2.S vaccination and SARS-CoV-2 variants. Treatment in this sample: around 19 received Ad26.COV2.S at low or high dose, single or two shots; about five received placebo; per-sample allocation not given. Material that was analyzed had been drawn on day 63 after the first vaccine or placebo injection. In Boston, the donor was an adult between 18-55 years of age. Built on an Ad26 vector, the vaccine expressed Wuhan-strain SARS-CoV-2 spike. Sequencing used immunoSEQ multiplex PCR; TCRdb keeps in-frame clones, though not all of them. This table has roughly 460,000 clones, 80% to 90% appearing once. The input for sequencing was peripheral blood, taken in a trial of Ad26.COV2.S vaccine versus placebo. This receptor was taken from a person aged 18-60 years who received the Ad26.COV2.S COVID-19 vaccine or a placebo.

CDR3 residues: CASSLSSGGRNTIYF. DNA of the CDR3: TGTGCCAGCAGCTTGAGTTCAGGGGGGCGGAACACCATATATTTT. This chain joins TRBV5-6 and TRBJ1-3; the match to TRBD1 covers 7 bases. Germline V gene data show CDR1 as SGHDT and CDR2 as YYEEEE. The CDR3 covers 15 residues. The V and J ends lost 1 base and 7 bases, in that order; junction bases with no gene match: 8.